This T cell receptor beta chain was obtained from a study of cytomegalovirus exposure and HLA in healthy donors. Overall study context: Clustering assigned 81% of the approximately 400 genotyped donors to the Caucasian-associated ancestry cluster.

Per the germline V gene, CDR1 is SGHRS and CDR2 is YFSETQ. The CDR3 has 16 residues if both end residues are counted. A remark on this clone: It is unclear where the CDR3 begins or ends on the DNA, so no DNA is shown, and the CDR3 is as TCRdb lists it.

60 Vbeta and 13 Jbeta primers were used in PCR. Sequenced by immunoSEQ multiplex PCR; TCRdb stores in-frame clones only, minus some. Across more than 75,000 clones, the top ten clones capture 15% of the sample. This clonotype was obtained from a man aged 50 or older in good health and CMV-seropositive. The sample was PBMCs. The chain links TRBV5-1 to TRBJ2-4; the table's D call, TRBD1, was not checked against the DNA. CDR3 sequence: CASRPRTGDPFGGGSF.